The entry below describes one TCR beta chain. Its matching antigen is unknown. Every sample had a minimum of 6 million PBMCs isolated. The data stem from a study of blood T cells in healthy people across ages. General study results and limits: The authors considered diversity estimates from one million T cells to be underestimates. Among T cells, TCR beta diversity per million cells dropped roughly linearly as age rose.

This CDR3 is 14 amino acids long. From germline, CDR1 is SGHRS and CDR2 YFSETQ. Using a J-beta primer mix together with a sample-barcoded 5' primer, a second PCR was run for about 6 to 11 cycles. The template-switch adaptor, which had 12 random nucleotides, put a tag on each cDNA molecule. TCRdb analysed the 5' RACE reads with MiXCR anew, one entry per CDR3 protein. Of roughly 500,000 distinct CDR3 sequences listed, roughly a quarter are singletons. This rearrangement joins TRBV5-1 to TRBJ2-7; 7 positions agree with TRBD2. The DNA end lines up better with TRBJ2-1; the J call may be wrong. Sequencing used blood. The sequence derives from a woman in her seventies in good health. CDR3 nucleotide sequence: TGCGCCAGCAGCCCCTCCCTAGCGGTGAATGAGCAGTTCTTC. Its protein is CASSPSLAVNEQFF.